Sequencing of this T cell receptor (beta chain) was carried out in a study of shared clonotypes between healthy human individuals. Sequencing was performed with immunoSEQ multiplex PCR; in TCRdb, only in-frame clones are kept and a portion is missing. The table shows fewer than 500,000 clones, with 75% to 80% occurring only once. The germline V gene encodes CDR1 LNHDA and CDR2 SQIVND (reference sequence). The CDR3 spans 15 residues. V lost 5 bases, J lost 8 bases, and 5 bases stayed unmatched. This clone was seen once. The chain is built from TRBV19 and TRBJ2-1, with TRBD2 matching 14 bases. Input material: PBMCs. This clonotype was sampled from a woman aged 40 to 55 in good health. Some clones in this sample may be carry-over from other donors' samples. DNA of the CDR3: TGTGCCAGTAGTGTGGGACTAGCGGGAGTATATGAGCAGTTCTTC. Encoded protein: CASSVGLAGVYEQFF.